This T cell receptor beta chain was retrieved from a study of blood T cell repertoires in COVID-19. This clone was counted between two and nine times. Libraries were prepared by immunoSEQ multiplex PCR; TCRdb keeps only in-frame clonotypes and omits some of them. The sample has hundreds of thousands of clones; about 91% are singletons. The CDR3 is 16 amino acids. Trimming took 0 bases from V and 0 from J, leaving 11 bases between them. Germline loops: CDR1 SGDLS, CDR2 YYNGEE. The V and J genes are TRBV9 and TRBJ2-3; D perhaps matches TRBD2 (6 bases). Sequencing was carried out using PBMCs or T cells enriched from blood (not recorded which). The source is a woman between 40 and 50 years old who had recovered from COVID-19. In DNA, the CDR3 is TGTGCCAGCAGCGTAGAGGGACTTCCGAGCACAGATACGCAGTATTTT. Amino acids: CASSVEGLPSTDTQYF.